These 8 T cell receptor beta chains share one sample of origin, sequenced in a study of shared clonotypes between healthy human individuals. Method: immunoSEQ multiplex PCR; TCRdb's copy keeps in-frame clones and lacks some. The sample contains approximately 740,000 clones, under 80% of which appear only once. The sequenced material came from memory CD4+ T cells sorted from blood. As to subset: CD45RA-negative fraction. These receptors were taken from a woman aged 25 to 45 in good health.

J is TRBJ2-2 and V is TRBV19; either TRBD1 or TRBD2 may supply D (5 bases each). V was clipped by 1 base and J by 5 bases, with 11 bases between them. The germline V gene has CDR1 LNHDA and CDR2 SQIVND (reference sequence). This CDR3 comprises 15 residues. Here the CDR3 reads CASSIVGGATGELFF. The CDR3 nucleotides are TGTGCCAGTAGTATAGTTGGGGGAGCGACCGGGGAGCTGTTTTTT. The variable domain in full, completed from reference TRBV19 and TRBJ2-2, reads DGGITQSPKYLFRKEGQNVTLSCEQNLNHDAMYWYRQDPGQGLRLIYYSQIVNDFQKGDIAEGYSVSREKKESFPLTVTSAQKNPTAFYLCASSIVGGATGELFFGEGSRLTVL.

This clone was found a few times. This chain links TRBV6-1 with TRBJ2-2; 9 bases are a match to TRBD1. This CDR3 comprises 15 residues. Per the germline V gene, CDR1 is MNHNS and CDR2 is SASEGT. Trimming at V came to 6 bases and at J to 3 bases, leaving 5 bases not matched to a gene. The CDR3 DNA sequence: TGTGCCAGCAGCCTTGGGGACAGGGACACCGGGGAGCTGTTTTTT. Protein sequence: CASSLGDRDTGELFF.

The rearrangement uses TRBV27 and TRBJ2-1; 10 bases agree with TRBD2. CDR3 size: 14 residues. With V trimmed by 10 bases and J by 8 bases, 11 bases remained unmatched. Germline CDR1 reads MNHEY; CDR2 reads SMNVEV (reference sequence). CDR3 amino acids: CATGPLAGEDEQFF. For the CDR3, the DNA is TGTGCCACCGGACCGCTAGCGGGAGAAGATGAGCAGTTCTTC.

This clone was picked up a small number of times. The rearrangement links TRBV18 to TRBJ2-3, with D uncertain. CDR1 and CDR2 (germline): KGHSH, LQKENI. V lost 3 bases and J lost 3, with 16 bases in between. The CDR3 totals 16 residues. The CDR3 loop reads CASSPVRASRTDTQYF. The CDR3 nucleotides read TGTGCCAGCTCACCCGTTCGGGCCAGTCGGACAGATACGCAGTATTTT.

This clone was seen many times. This chain's CDR3 is CASSQVNMGFTETQYF. The CDR3 bases are TGCGCCAGCAGCCAAGTGAATATGGGCTTCACAGAGACCCAGTACTTC. The rearrangement joins TRBV4-1 to TRBJ2-5; D gene unclear. Germline V lookup: CDR1 MGHRA, CDR2 YSYEKL. V lost 1 base and J lost 4, with 16 bases in between. The CDR3 loop spans 16 amino acids.

The genes are TRBV5-4 and TRBJ2-7; 13 bases align to TRBD2. CDR1 is SGHNT, CDR2 YYREEE, per germline (reference sequence). The CDR3 covers 17 residues. Trimming removed 3 bases from V and 2 bases from J; junction bases left unmatched: 8. The CDR3 spells CASSSPPGLAGTYEQYF. The CDR3 DNA follows: TGTGCCAGCAGCTCGCCACCGGGACTAGCGGGAACCTACGAGCAGTACTTC.

This rearrangement joins TRBV7-2 to TRBJ1-2; the D is unclear. Trimming removed 0 bases from V and 7 bases from J, with 12 bases in between. Looked up from germline, CDR1 is SGHTA and CDR2 is FQGNSA. This CDR3 spans 14 amino acids. The CDR3 reads CASSLARATLGYTF. The CDR3 DNA reads as TGTGCCAGCAGCTTAGCTAGGGCGACACTTGGCTACACCTTC. The full variable domain, its missing parts supplied by reference TRBV7-2 and TRBJ1-2, is GAGVSQSPSNKVTEKGKDVELRCDPISGHTALYWYRQSLGQGLEFLIYFQGNSAPDKSGLPSDRFSAERTGGSVSTLTIQRTQQEDSAVYLCASSLARATLGYTFGSGTRLTVV.

The chain recombines TRBV21-1 with TRBJ1-5. TRBV21-1 is shown as a pseudogene. The CDR3 totals 14 residues. The CDR3 protein is CASSGGKSNQPQHF. CDR3 sequence (DNA): TGTGCCAGCAGCGGGGGGAAGAGCAATCAGCCCCAGCATTTT.